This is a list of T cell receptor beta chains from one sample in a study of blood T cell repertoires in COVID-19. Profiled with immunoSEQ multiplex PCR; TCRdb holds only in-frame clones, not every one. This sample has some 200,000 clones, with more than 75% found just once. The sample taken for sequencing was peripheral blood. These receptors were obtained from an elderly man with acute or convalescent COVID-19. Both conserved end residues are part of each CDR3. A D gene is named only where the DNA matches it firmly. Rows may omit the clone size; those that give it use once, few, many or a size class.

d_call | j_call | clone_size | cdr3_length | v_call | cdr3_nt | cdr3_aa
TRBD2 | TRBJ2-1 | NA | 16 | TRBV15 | TGTGCCACCAGCAGAGATCGGGTAGCGGGAGTCAATGAGCAGTTCTTC | CATSRDRVAGVNEQFF
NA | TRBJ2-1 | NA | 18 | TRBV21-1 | TGTGCCAGCAGCAAAGTCCCAGCGGGAGCGGCCTCCTACAATGAGCAGTTCTTC | CASSKVPAGAASYNEQFF
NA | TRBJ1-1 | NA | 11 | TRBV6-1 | TGTGCCAGCAGTGAAGTCCGTGAAGCTTTCTTT | CASSEVREAFF
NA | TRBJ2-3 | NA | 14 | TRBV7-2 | TGTGCCAGCAGCTTTGGCCTGGCGGGTGATACGCAGTATTTT | CASSFGLAGDTQYF
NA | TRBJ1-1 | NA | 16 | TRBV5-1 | TGCGCCAGCAGCTTGGAAGGCGGGGTGGGGAACACTGAAGCTTTCTTT | CASSLEGGVGNTEAFF
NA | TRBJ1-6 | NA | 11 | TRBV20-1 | TGCAGTGCCCCGGATAATTCACCCCTCCACTTT | CSAPDNSPLHF
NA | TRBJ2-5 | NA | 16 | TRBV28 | TGTGCCAGCAGTTCACGACAGTGGCCTACAAGCGAGACCCAGTACTTC | CASSSRQWPTSETQYF
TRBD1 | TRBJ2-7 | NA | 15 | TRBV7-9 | TGTGCCAGCAGCTTAGGGCAAGGGGGACAGGGCGAGCAGTACTTC | CASSLGQGGQGEQYF
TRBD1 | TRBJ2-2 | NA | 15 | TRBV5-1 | TGCGCCAGCAGCTTGGAAGCCACAGGGGCCGGGGAGCTGTTTTTT | CASSLEATGAGELFF
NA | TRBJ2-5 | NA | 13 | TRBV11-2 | TGTGCCAGCAGCTTCAGGGGTGGGGAGACCCAGTACTTC | CASSFRGGETQYF
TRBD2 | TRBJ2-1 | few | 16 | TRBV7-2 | TGTGCCAGCAGCGAAGCGCTAGCGGGAGGACTCAATGAGCAGTTCTTC | CASSEALAGGLNEQFF
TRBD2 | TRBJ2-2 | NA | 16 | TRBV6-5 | TGTGCCAGCAGTTCTGTCGGGACTAGCTCCGGCGGGGAGCTGTTTTTT | CASSSVGTSSGGELFF
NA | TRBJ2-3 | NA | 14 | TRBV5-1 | TGCGCCAGCACCTTCGGTCTTAACACAGATACGCAGTATTTT | CASTFGLNTDTQYF
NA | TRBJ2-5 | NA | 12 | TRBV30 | TGTGCCTGGAGTGTAGGGGAAGAGACCCAGTACTTC | CAWSVGEETQYF
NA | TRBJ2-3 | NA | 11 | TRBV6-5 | TGTGCCAGCATAGGGGTAGATACGCAGTATTTT | CASIGVDTQYF
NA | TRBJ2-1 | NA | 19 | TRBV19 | TGTGCCAGTAGTAAAGTAGGACGGGAGAATTGGGGGTTCTACAATGAGCAGTTCTTC | CASSKVGRENWGFYNEQFF
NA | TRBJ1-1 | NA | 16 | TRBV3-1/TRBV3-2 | TGTGCCAGCAGCCAAGACTTAGGTCGGGTAGTATCTGAAGCTTTCTTT | CASSQDLGRVVSEAFF
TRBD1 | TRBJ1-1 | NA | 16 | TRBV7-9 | TGTGCCAGCAGCTCCTGGGTGGCAGGGGGCGGGACTGAAGCTTTCTTT | CASSSWVAGGGTEAFF
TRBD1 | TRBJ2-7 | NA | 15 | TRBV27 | TGTGCCAGCAGTTTAGGGACAGGGCCCTCCTACGAGCAGTACTTC | CASSLGTGPSYEQYF
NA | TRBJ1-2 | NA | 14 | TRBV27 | TGTGCCAGCAGTTTTGGGAGGACGGTCTCTGGCTACACCTTC | CASSFGRTVSGYTF
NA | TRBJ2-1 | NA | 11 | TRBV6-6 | TGTGCCAGCAGGACAGGCAATGAGCAGTTCTTC | CASRTGNEQFF
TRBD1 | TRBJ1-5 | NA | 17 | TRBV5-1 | TGCGCCAGCAGCCCAGGGGCAGGGGGCTACGGCAATCAGCCCCAGCATTTT | CASSPGAGGYGNQPQHF